These 30 T cell receptor beta chains share one sample of origin, sequenced in a study of cytomegalovirus exposure and HLA in healthy donors. The method was immunoSEQ multiplex PCR; TCRdb's version includes in-frame clones alone and lacks a portion of them. The sample shows roughly 50,000 clones, about nine tenths of them seen only once. The sample was PBMCs. The receptors stem from a man in his late teens or twenties in good health and CMV-seronegative.

V usage is TRBV13 and J usage is TRBJ2-3; 15 bases line up with TRBD2. Germline CDR1 reads PRHDT; CDR2 reads FYEKMQ (reference sequence). Trimming cost V 4 bases and J 2 bases; bases outside gene matches: 1. The CDR3 totals 16 residues. Here the CDR3 reads CASSWTSGRATDTQYF. The CDR3 DNA sequence: TGTGCCAGCAGCTGGACTAGCGGGAGGGCCACAGATACGCAGTATTTT.

The chain uses TRBV28 and TRBJ2-1, with 7 nucleotides matching TRBD1. CDR1 is MDHEN, CDR2 SYDVKM, per germline. Losses at the gene ends were 3 bases for V and 0 bases for J; bases not matched to a gene: 5. There are 16 residues in the CDR3. Written as DNA, the CDR3 is TGTGCCAGCAGTTTGGTCAGGGGGAGCTCCTACAATGAGCAGTTCTTC. Encoded protein: CASSLVRGSSYNEQFF. The full variable domain, with the rest looked up from reference TRBV28 and TRBJ2-1, is DVKVTQSSRYLVKRTGEKVFLECVQDMDHENMFWYRQDPGLGLRLIYFSYDVKMKEKGDIPEGYSVSREKKERFSLILESASTNQTSMYLCASSLVRGSSYNEQFFGPGTRLTVL.

The CDR3 sequence is CASSDSTGGGGNEQFF. CDR3 DNA sequence: TGTGCCAGCAGTGACTCGACAGGGGGCGGTGGCAATGAGCAGTTCTTC. The J gene is TRBJ2-1, the V gene TRBV6-4; 10 bases match TRBD1. The CDR3 consists of 16 residues. With 0 bases clipped from V and 6 bases from J, the junction kept 5 bases outside the gene matches. Germline-derived CDR1 and CDR2 are MRHNA and SNTAGT.

A word on this clone: At one end the junction does not follow the germline gene, possibly because of a read error. The gene calls are TRBV27 and TRBJ2-5, with D maybe TRBD1 (5 bases). Germline CDR1 reads MNHEY; CDR2 reads SMNVEV (reference sequence). This CDR3 region has 16 residues. CDR3 sequence: CASSLSYHRWAGTQYF. The CDR3 DNA reads as TGTGCCAGCAGTCTATCTTACCACAGGTGGGCAGGGACCCAGTACTTC.

The genes are TRBV7-3 and TRBJ2-7; possible D gene TRBD1, 6 bases. Per germline, CDR1 SGHTA and CDR2 FQGTGA. V gave up 1 base and J gave up 3 bases, with 13 bases separating them. This CDR3 is 15 amino acids long. CDR3 sequence: CASSLIPGANYEQYF. CDR3 coding DNA: TGTGCCAGCAGCTTAATTCCAGGGGCGAACTACGAGCAGTACTTC.

The V call is TRBV15, the J call TRBJ2-1; 7 positions match TRBD2. Germline V lookup: CDR1 LNHNV, CDR2 YYDKDF (reference sequence). CDR3 length: 17 residues. The V segment lost 4 bases and the J segment 8 bases; nucleotides outside the gene matches: 17. The CDR3 is CATSTLERAGSYYEQFF. For the CDR3, the DNA is TGTGCCACCAGCACCTTGGAGAGAGCGGGGAGTTACTATGAGCAGTTCTTC.

The rearrangement links TRBV7-9 to TRBJ2-7, with a possible D match to TRBD1 (5 bases). Trimming shortened V by 1 base and J by 5 bases, and 15 bases separated the two germline ends. In germline, CDR1 is SEHNR, CDR2 FQNEAQ (reference sequence). The CDR3 consists of 15 residues. As DNA, the CDR3 is TGTGCCAGCAGCTTAGTTGGAATTGGGGCCCACGAGCAGTACTTC. Residues: CASSLVGIGAHEQYF.

V gene TRBV19 combines with J gene TRBJ2-7; a possible D gene is TRBD2 (6 bases). The CDR3 has 14 amino acids. V was shortened by 4 bases and J by 0 bases, with 10 bases between the two germline ends. In germline, CDR1 is LNHDA, CDR2 SQIVND (reference sequence). In DNA, the CDR3 is TGTGCCAGTAGTACTAGCGCCAGCTCCTACGAGCAGTACTTC. Amino acid sequence: CASSTSASSYEQYF.

This clone was observed once. This rearrangement joins TRBV18 to TRBJ2-5, with 10 positions matching TRBD1. CDR1 and CDR2 (germline): KGHSH, LQKENI. CDR3 length: 15 amino acids. V dropped 2 bases and J dropped 5; count of bases not matched to a gene: 5. The CDR3 region has the DNA TGTGCCAGCTCACCAAGACAGGGGGCGGGGGAGACCCAGTACTTC. It encodes CASSPRQGAGETQYF.

The chain is built from TRBV2 and TRBJ1-1; D is undetermined. Germline assignment: CDR1 SNHLY and CDR2 FYNNEI. The CDR3 contains 14 residues. V shed 4 bases and J shed 4 bases, with 13 bases lying between them. The CDR3 DNA follows: TGTGCCAGCAGTGCAATTAGCGTGGGCACTGAAGCTTTCTTT. This sequence encodes CASSAISVGTEAFF.

The gene calls are TRBV28 and TRBJ2-7, with D perhaps matching TRBD1 (5 bases). In germline, CDR1 is MDHEN, CDR2 SYDVKM. V gave up 10 bases and J gave up 2 bases, with 15 bases separating them. The CDR3 is 13 residues long. The CDR3 coding sequence is TGTGCCATAACAGACAGATTTACCTACGAGCAGTACTTC. Translation: CAITDRFTYEQYF.

This chain uses TRBV5-8 with TRBJ2-3, with 10 bases matching TRBD1. With V trimmed by 4 bases and J by 4 bases, 9 bases remained unmatched. The length of the CDR3 is 16 residues. Germline V gene lookup returns CDR1 SGHTS and CDR2 YDEGEE. CDR3 amino acids: CASSAGTGAIADTQYF. For the CDR3, the DNA is TGTGCCAGCAGCGCGGGGACAGGGGCCATTGCAGATACGCAGTATTTT.

The V and J genes are TRBV18 and TRBJ2-7; D ambiguous. Deletions cut 6 bases from V and 6 bases from J, with 12 bases between. Per germline, CDR1 KGHSH and CDR2 LQKENI. The CDR3 has 12 amino acids. As DNA, the CDR3 is TGTGCCAGCTCCCTAGACCGACTCGAGCAGTACTTC. Residues: CASSLDRLEQYF. Drawing the rest from reference TRBV18 and TRBJ2-7, the complete variable domain is NAGVMQNPRHLVRRRGQEARLRCSPMKGHSHVYWYRQLPEEGLKFMVYLQKENIIDESGMPKERFSAEFPKEGPSILRIQQVVRGDSAAYFCASSLDRLEQYFGPGTRLTVT.

This rearrangement joins TRBV28 to TRBJ2-1, with a tentative D call TRBD2 (8 bases). The CDR3 contains 20 residues. The ends were cut back, 4 bases at V and 3 bases at J, with 28 bases in the middle. Germline-derived CDR1 and CDR2 are MDHEN and SYDVKM. This chain's CDR3 is CASSSWTGLLREGYYNEQFF. The CDR3 DNA reads TGTGCCAGCAGTTCCTGGACAGGCCTCCTTCGGGAGGGATACTACAATGAGCAGTTCTTC.

This sequence joins TRBV2 and TRBJ1-1; tentatively, D is TRBD1 (5 bases). Germline values: CDR1 SNHLY, CDR2 FYNNEI. This CDR3 comprises 12 residues. Trimming removed 7 bases from V and 5 bases from J, with 11 bases in between. The CDR3 loop reads CASTIRGTEAFF. The CDR3 nucleotides are TGTGCCAGCACCATTCGGGGGACTGAAGCTTTCTTT.

The J gene is TRBJ2-7, the V gene TRBV29-1; D might be TRBD2 (7 bases). The CDR3 extends over 15 amino acids. V was clipped by 6 bases and J by 3 bases, with 21 bases between them. Germline lookup yields CDR1 SQVTM and CDR2 ANQGSEA. CDR3 coding DNA: TGCAGCGTCCAGGGGTTGGGCGGGAGAAGCTACGAGCAGTACTTC. Translating it yields CSVQGLGGRSYEQYF.

CDR3 loop: CASSTGTGGFYGYTF. In nucleotides, the CDR3 is TGTGCCAGCAGTACCGGGACAGGGGGATTCTATGGCTACACCTTC. The V call is TRBV9, the J call TRBJ1-2; 11 bases are shared with TRBD1. CDR3 length equals 15 residues. Trimming took 5 bases from V and 4 from J; bases not matched to a gene: 7. Germline values: CDR1 SGDLS, CDR2 YYNGEE.

The rearrangement joins TRBV7-8 to TRBJ2-2; 11 nucleotides match TRBD2. CDR3 length equals 17 residues. J gave up 5 bases and V 5 bases, and 10 bases lay outside the gene matches. Germline assignment: CDR1 SGHVS and CDR2 FQNEAQ. CDR3 loop: CASSPGTSGGGTGELFF. The CDR3 nucleotides are TGTGCCAGCAGCCCCGGGACTAGCGGAGGCGGAACCGGGGAGCTGTTTTTT. The variable domain in full, completed from reference TRBV7-8 and TRBJ2-2, reads GAGVSQSPRYKVAKRGQDVALRCDPISGHVSLFWYQQALGQGPEFLTYFQNEAQLDKSGLPSDRFFAERPEGSVSTLKIQRTQQEDSAVYLCASSPGTSGGGTGELFFGEGSRLTVL.

The gene calls are TRBV7-3 and TRBJ2-3, with TRBD1 matching 8 bases. The germline CDR1 and CDR2 sequences are SGHTA and FQGTGA. The CDR3 extends over 14 amino acids. The ends lost 5 bases at V and 10 bases at J; junction bases unmatched: 11. Here the CDR3 DNA reads TGTGCCAGCAGCCCGGGCAGGGGGCATGGGTCGCAGTATTTT. Translated, it gives CASSPGRGHGSQYF.

The genes are TRBV5-1 and TRBJ2-3, with a weak D call TRBD2 (5 bases). Germline V gene data show CDR1 as SGHRS and CDR2 as YFSETQ. The ends were cut back, 0 bases at V and 6 bases at J, with 11 bases in the middle. The CDR3 spans 14 residues. CDR3 in DNA: TGCGCCAGCAGCTTGGGGCTAGCTTCTGATACGCAGTATTTT. Its protein is CASSLGLASDTQYF.

CDR3 in DNA: TGTGCCAGCATCGGGAACTCGCCCAATGAGCAGTTCTTC. Protein: CASIGNSPNEQFF. The chain employs TRBV7-6 and TRBJ2-1; D might be TRBD2 (5 bases). The CDR3 runs to 13 residues. Germline V gives CDR1 SGHVS, CDR2 FNYEAQ. Trimming took 7 bases from V and 6 from J, leaving 13 bases between them.

This clone has just one count. The chain employs TRBV5-1 and TRBJ2-1; no reliable D call. Per germline, CDR1 SGHRS and CDR2 YFSETQ. CDR3 size: 11 residues. V was shortened by 3 bases and J by 9 bases, with 7 bases between the two germline ends. Written as DNA, the CDR3 is TGCGCCAGCAGCTCCCCGAGTGAGCAGTTCTTC. Translating gives CASSSPSEQFF.

The chain recombines TRBV13 with TRBJ2-2, with TRBD1 matching 7 bases. V was pared by 5 bases and J by 2 bases, with 5 bases of the junction left unmatched. The CDR3 loop spans 15 amino acids. Germline CDR1 and CDR2: PRHDT and FYEKMQ (reference sequence). For the CDR3, the DNA is TGTGCCAGCAGCCATGGGACAGAAAACACCGGGGAGCTGTTTTTT. Its translation: CASSHGTENTGELFF. The complete variable domain, with remaining parts taken from reference TRBV13 and TRBJ2-2, reads AAGVIQSPRHLIKEKRETATLKCYPIPRHDTVYWYQQGPGQDPQFLISFYEKMQSDKGSIPDRFSAQQFSDYHSELNMSSLELGDSALYFCASSHGTENTGELFFGEGSRLTVL.

The gene calls are TRBV10-3 and TRBJ2-2, with 7 positions matching TRBD2. The CDR3 loop spans 14 amino acids. The V gene end was trimmed by 2 bases and the J gene end by 6 bases; junction bases not matched to a gene: 3. Germline V CDR1 and CDR2: ENHRY, SYGVKD. The chain's CDR3 is CAISEREAPGELFF. DNA for the CDR3: TGTGCCATCAGTGAGCGGGAGGCCCCCGGGGAGCTGTTTTTT.

J is TRBJ1-5 and V is TRBV19, with D tentatively TRBD1 (5 bases). V was clipped by 7 bases and J by 9 bases, with 22 bases between them. This CDR3 region has 15 residues. Germline CDR1 is LNHDA and CDR2 is SQIVND (reference sequence). The CDR3 reads CASNLDPRGGGPQHF. The CDR3 nucleotides read TGTGCCAGTAATCTCGACCCCCGGGGGGGTGGGCCCCAGCATTTT.

Within the sample, this clone is medium-sized. The V and J genes are TRBV27 and TRBJ1-2; the D is unclear. V gave up 4 bases and J gave up 8 bases, with 14 bases separating them. Germline CDR1 MNHEY, CDR2 SMNVEV (reference sequence). The CDR3 has 13 residues. CDR3 DNA sequence: TGTGCCAGCAGTTACACTACCGGGGAGGGCTACACCTTC. Amino acid sequence: CASSYTTGEGYTF.

The V call is TRBV5-4, the J call TRBJ1-2, with no clear D. Trimming removed 1 base from V and 4 bases from J, with 17 bases in between. Germline V gives CDR1 SGHNT, CDR2 YYREEE (reference sequence). The CDR3 is 16 amino acids. This chain's CDR3 is CASSLFGPNGVYGYTF. The CDR3, as DNA: TGTGCCAGCAGCTTGTTTGGTCCCAACGGGGTCTATGGCTACACCTTC. Based on the CDR3 plus reference TRBV5-4 and TRBJ1-2, the full variable domain is ETGVTQSPTHLIKTRGQQVTLRCSSQSGHNTVSWYQQALGQGPQFIFQYYREEENGRGNFPPRFSGLQFPNYSSELNVNALELDDSALYLCASSLFGPNGVYGYTFGSGTRLTVV.

The chain combines TRBV5-4 with TRBJ2-1; D is undetermined. The CDR3 covers 13 residues. Trimming removed 0 bases at V and 5 bases at J, with 6 bases between. Germline CDR1 SGHNT, CDR2 YYREEE (reference sequence). The CDR3 here is CASSLDSHNEQFF. CDR3 in DNA: TGTGCCAGCAGCTTGGACAGCCACAATGAGCAGTTCTTC.

The chain uses TRBV7-9 and TRBJ1-2, with 8 bases matching TRBD1. The junction had 6 bases not matched to a gene; V was cut back by 6 bases and J by 6 bases. The CDR3 contains 13 residues. Germline CDR1 SEHNR, CDR2 FQNEAQ (reference sequence). Here the CDR3 reads CASSKDRDHGYTF. In nucleotides, the CDR3 is TGTGCCAGCAGTAAGGACAGGGATCATGGCTACACCTTC.

This clone showed up just once. This chain joins TRBV2 and TRBJ1-2; possible D gene TRBD1, 6 bases. The V gene's germline CDR1 is SNHLY and CDR2 FYNNEI. The CDR3 is 15 amino acids. Between the trimmed V and J ends, which lost 1 base and 4 bases, there was a span of 13 bases. The CDR3 nucleotides read TGTGCCAGCAGTGAAGAAAGTGGGACACCCTATGGCTACACCTTC. It yields the protein CASSEESGTPYGYTF.